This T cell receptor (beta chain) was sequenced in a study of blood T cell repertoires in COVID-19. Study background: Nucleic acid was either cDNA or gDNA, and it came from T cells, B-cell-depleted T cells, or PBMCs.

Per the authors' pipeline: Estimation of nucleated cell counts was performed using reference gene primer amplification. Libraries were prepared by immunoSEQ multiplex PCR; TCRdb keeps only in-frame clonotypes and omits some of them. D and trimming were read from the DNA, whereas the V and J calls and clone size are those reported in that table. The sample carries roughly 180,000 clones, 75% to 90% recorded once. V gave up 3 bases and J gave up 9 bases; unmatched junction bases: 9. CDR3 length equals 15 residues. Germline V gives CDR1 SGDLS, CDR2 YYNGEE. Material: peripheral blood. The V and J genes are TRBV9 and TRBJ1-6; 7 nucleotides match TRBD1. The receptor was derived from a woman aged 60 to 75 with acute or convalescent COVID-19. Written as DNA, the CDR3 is TGTGCCAGCAGCGGAACAGACAGGGAAGGTTCACCCCTCCACTTT. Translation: CASSGTDREGSPLHF.